This TCR beta chain came from a study of cytotoxic CD8 clonotypes in ibrutinib-treated CLL. This CDR3 is 11 amino acids long. Trimming left V 5 bases short and J 1 base short, with 3 bases between. Germline loops: CDR1 SQVTM, CDR2 ANQGSEA. This table comes from immunoSEQ multiplex PCR, and its TCRdb copy is limited to in-frame clones, with some not included. The sample lists roughly 180,000 clones, around 72% occurring once. The chain has TRBV29-1 and TRBJ2-1; D call uncertain. The clonotype originates from a human donor with chronic lymphocytic leukemia. The sequences come from PBMCs, collected after 24 months of ibrutinib treatment. CDR3 bases: TGCAGCGTTTTTTCCTACAATGAGCAGTTCTTC. As protein: CSVFSYNEQFF.